One and the same sample provided the 17 T cell receptor beta chains below, sequenced in a study of T cell repertoires in cytomegalovirus infection. TCRdb fed the reads into MiXCR, producing one record per CDR3 protein. The sample records about 340,000 distinct CDR3 sequences, 29% being singletons. Their antigen targets remain unknown. The specimen was cultured PBMCs, collected from culture after CMV antigen stimulation. These TCRs come from a human donor in good health (CMV status not recorded). Some clones in this sample may be carry-over from other donors' samples.

The CDR3 sequence: CASSPRDRVSYNEQFF. CDR3 DNA sequence: TGTGCCAGCAGCCCCCGGGACCGAGTCTCCTACAATGAGCAGTTCTTC. The V call is TRBV28, the J call TRBJ2-1; either TRBD1 or TRBD2 may fit D (5 bases each). The germline CDR1 and CDR2 sequences are MDHEN and SYDVKM. The CDR3 runs to 16 residues. The ends were cut back, 6 bases at V and 0 bases at J, with 15 bases in the middle.

This clonotype came up a few times. V is TRBV29-1 and J is TRBJ1-2; D remains unclear. CDR3 size: 12 residues. The germline V and J ends were trimmed by 1 base and 7 bases, with 10 bases remaining between them. The V gene's germline CDR1 is SQVTM and CDR2 ANQGSEA. The CDR3 protein is CSVEVNGLGYTF. CDR3 DNA sequence: TGCAGCGTTGAAGTTAACGGACTTGGCTACACCTTC.

A few counts support this clonotype. The chain employs TRBV7-3 and TRBJ2-1; D call uncertain. CDR1 is SGHTA, CDR2 FQGTGA, per germline. Trimming took 5 bases from V and 2 from J, leaving 13 bases between them. The CDR3 sequence is 15 residues long. CDR3 residues: CASSPRLSPYNEQFF. CDR3 in DNA: TGTGCCAGCAGCCCCCGCCTCAGCCCCTACAATGAGCAGTTCTTC.

This clonotype was seen a few times. The V call is TRBV7-9, the J call TRBJ1-2, with unresolved D. The germline V gene has CDR1 SEHNR and CDR2 FQNEAQ (reference sequence). Trimming left V 6 bases short and J 7 bases short, with 6 bases between. The CDR3 contains 10 residues. The CDR3 DNA reads as TGTGCCAGCAGTGGGTCTGGCTACACCTTC. Translating gives CASSGSGYTF.

This clonotype occurred a few times. The chain carries TRBV7-2 and TRBJ2-3; 9 bases agree with TRBD1. V lost 4 bases, J lost 4 bases, and 6 bases stayed unmatched. Germline-derived CDR1 and CDR2 are SGHTA and FQGNSA. This CDR3 comprises 15 residues. DNA for the CDR3: TGTGCCAGCAGCTCCGGGACAGGGTATCCAGATACGCAGTATTTT. Protein: CASSSGTGYPDTQYF.

The sample holds a few counts of this clonotype. The chain combines TRBV11-3 with TRBJ2-3; 7 nucleotides align to TRBD2. J gave up 5 bases and V 1 base, and 6 bases lay outside the gene matches. The CDR3 totals 15 residues. CDR1 and CDR2 (germline): SGHNT, YENEEA. The CDR3 spells CASSLGGSSEDTQYF. CDR3 bases: TGTGCCAGCAGCTTAGGCGGGAGCAGTGAAGATACGCAGTATTTT.

The rearrangement links TRBV7-2 to TRBJ1-1; 7 positions match TRBD1. Germline V gene data show CDR1 as SGHTA and CDR2 as FQGNSA. This CDR3 contains 13 residues. Unmatched junction bases numbered 9, after V lost 5 bases and J lost 9 bases. The DNA of the CDR3 is TGTGCCAGCAGCCCATACCGGGACAGCCAAGCTTTCTTT. Translating it yields CASSPYRDSQAFF.

The chain uses TRBV24-1 and TRBJ2-3; D is possibly TRBD1 or TRBD2 (5 bases each). CDR1 is KGHDR and CDR2 is SFDVKD in the germline V gene. The CDR3 has 14 residues. V was trimmed by 3 bases and J by 6 bases, leaving 12 bases between them. The CDR3 coding sequence is TGTGCCACCAGTGATCCGACGGGGCCGGATACGCAGTATTTT. Translation: CATSDPTGPDTQYF.

V usage is TRBV30 and J usage is TRBJ2-5, with TRBD2 identical over 12 bases. CDR1 GTSNPN and CDR2 SVGIG come from the germline V gene (reference sequence). V lost 1 base, J lost 5 bases, and 20 bases stayed unmatched. The CDR3 has 20 amino acids. CDR3 coding DNA: TGTGCCTGGAGTGAAGCCAACCGACTAGCGGGAGTGGGTAGAGGGGAGACCCAGTACTTC. Translating gives CAWSEANRLAGVGRGETQYF.

This clonotype was observed a few times. The chain couples TRBV20-1 to TRBJ1-5, with D unresolved. Germline assignment: CDR1 DFQATT and CDR2 SNEGSKA (reference sequence). The CDR3 loop spans 16 amino acids. Trimming took off 0 bases at V and 0 bases at J, with 12 bases between the two ends. CDR3 protein: CSARDPARYSNQPQHF. The CDR3 bases are TGCAGTGCTAGAGACCCGGCCAGGTATAGCAATCAGCCCCAGCATTTT.

In the case of this clonotype: The CDR3 carries no conserved terminal phenylalanine or tryptophan, so it likely arises from a read error. The V and J genes are TRBV19 and TRBJ2-1, with 10 bases lining up with TRBD2. Trimming cost V 7 bases and J 10 bases; bases outside gene matches: 10. The CDR3 length is 14 residues. Germline V CDR1 and CDR2: LNHDA, SQIVND (reference sequence). Written as DNA, the CDR3 is TGTGCCAGTATTAGGACTAGCGGTGCTCCCGAGCAGTTCCTC. Amino acids: CASIRTSGAPEQFL.

This clonotype has ten or more counts. The J gene is TRBJ2-1, the V gene TRBV7-8; 7 nucleotides agree with TRBD2. V shed 3 bases and J 7 bases; nucleotides not matched to a gene: 12. The CDR3 length is 16 residues. The germline V gene encodes CDR1 SGHVS and CDR2 FQNEAQ. The CDR3 DNA is TGTGCCAGCAGCTTCGGCTCTAGCGGTGGTGGGAATGAGCAGTTCTTC. Protein product: CASSFGSSGGGNEQFF.

There are a few counts of this clonotype. The chain's CDR3 is CASSIGSNEKLFF. Written as DNA, the CDR3 is TGTGCCAGCAGCATCGGCAGCAATGAAAAACTGTTTTTT. This chain links TRBV5-5 with TRBJ1-4; D remains unclear. The CDR3 is 13 residues long. Germline V gene lookup returns CDR1 SGHKS and CDR2 YYEKEE (reference sequence). Trimming removed 4 bases at V and 5 bases at J, with 9 bases between.

The chain carries TRBV7-2 and TRBJ1-5; the D gene is possibly TRBD1 (5 bases). Trimming removed 3 bases from V and 1 base from J, with 10 bases in between. Germline V lookup: CDR1 SGHTA, CDR2 FQGNSA. CDR3 size: 15 residues. The CDR3 DNA reads TGTGCCAGCAGCTTCCAGGGTAGCAGCAATCAGCCCCAGCATTTT. It encodes CASSFQGSSNQPQHF.

The V and J genes are TRBV28 and TRBJ2-7; 9 bases are shared with TRBD2. V lost 5 bases to trimming and J lost 5 bases; unmatched junction nucleotides: 1. The CDR3 is 12 residues long. Per the germline V gene, CDR1 is MDHEN and CDR2 is SYDVKM. The CDR3 region is CASSSGRNEQYF. The CDR3 region has the DNA TGTGCCAGCAGTAGCGGGAGGAACGAGCAGTACTTC.

This clonotype was seen only a few times. V and J are TRBV19 and TRBJ1-1; no definite D call. The ends were cut back, 9 bases at V and 4 bases at J, with 12 bases in the middle. Germline V lookup: CDR1 LNHDA, CDR2 SQIVND (reference sequence). The length of the CDR3 is 12 residues. CDR3 protein: CASGLEITEAFF. In DNA, the CDR3 is TGTGCCAGCGGACTGGAAATCACTGAAGCTTTCTTT.

The table lists this clonotype with a few counts. The J gene is TRBJ1-4, the V gene TRBV7-9; 9 positions agree with TRBD1. CDR3 size: 16 residues. V shed 5 bases and J 7 bases; nucleotides not matched to a gene: 11. The germline V gene encodes CDR1 SEHNR and CDR2 FQNEAQ (reference sequence). The CDR3 loop reads CASSPSGQGRSEKLFF. The CDR3, as DNA: TGTGCCAGCAGCCCATCTGGACAGGGGAGGAGTGAAAAACTGTTTTTT.